The clone carrying this T cell receptor (beta chain) came up a few times. This sample stems from a study of neurological immune-mediated disorders. TCRdb analysed the 5' RACE reads with MiXCR anew, one entry per CDR3 protein. The sample carries approximately 41,000 distinct CDR3 sequences, about 2.3% recorded once. Sequencing input: PBMCs. This receptor was obtained from a young man with multiple sclerosis.

The CDR3 reads CASSLGTGGMETQYF. CDR3 bases: TGTGCCAGCAGTTTAGGGACAGGGGGCATGGAGACCCAGTACTTC. The chain has TRBV12-3 or TRBV12-4 and TRBJ2-5; 11 bases are shared with TRBD1. CDR3 length: 15 residues. Trimming at V came to 1 base and at J to 5 bases, leaving 3 bases not matched to a gene.